A selection of T cell receptor beta chains follows, all from one sample in a study of blood T cell repertoires in COVID-19. Libraries were prepared by immunoSEQ multiplex PCR; TCRdb keeps only in-frame clonotypes and omits some of them. Of about 280,000 clones in the sample, about 90% were seen once. The specimen sequenced was PBMCs or T cells enriched from blood (not recorded which). Source of these receptors: a woman between 55 and 75 years old who had recovered from COVID-19. Each CDR3 is given with its conserved first and last residue. Each record gives: clone size, J gene, V gene, D gene, CDR3 protein. The D gene is left open where the match is weak. Clone sizes are given selectively: once, few, many, or a class where the clone is expanded.

size: -
J: TRBJ2-7
V: TRBV5-1
D: TRBD1
CDR3: CASSLGGQGNYEQYF

size: -
J: TRBJ2-7
V: TRBV1
D: -
CDR3: CTSSQERPRPHYEQYF

size: -
J: TRBJ2-5
V: TRBV15
D: -
CDR3: CATSTYRGPSQKETQYF

size: -
J: TRBJ1-5
V: TRBV6-1
D: -
CDR3: CASSEVRAPQPQHF

size: -
J: TRBJ2-3
V: TRBV7-3
D: -
CDR3: CASSLNSVEDTQYF

size: -
J: TRBJ1-5
V: TRBV28
D: TRBD1
CDR3: CASTKTPGQGARGNQPQHF

size: -
J: TRBJ2-7
V: TRBV28
D: TRBD1
CDR3: CASHRDSPYEQYF

size: -
J: TRBJ2-1
V: TRBV28
D: TRBD2
CDR3: CASSLDMGLAGALSYNEQFF

size: -
J: TRBJ2-1
V: TRBV9
D: TRBD2
CDR3: CASRDTSVLQGEQFF

size: -
J: TRBJ1-1
V: TRBV28
D: TRBD1
CDR3: CASSTQGAKAFF

size: -
J: TRBJ1-5
V: TRBV7-9
D: -
CDR3: CASSLEPGQPQHF

size: once
J: TRBJ1-6
V: TRBV12-3/TRBV12-4
D: TRBD1
CDR3: CASSGDSRSPLHF

size: few
J: TRBJ1-6
V: TRBV2
D: -
CDR3: CASSELSSYNSPLHF

size: -
J: TRBJ2-3
V: TRBV30
D: TRBD1
CDR3: CAWSGPGQTQYF

size: -
J: TRBJ1-5
V: TRBV28
D: -
CDR3: CASSPGQLTMPQHF

size: -
J: TRBJ1-1
V: TRBV18
D: TRBD1
CDR3: CASSPPAGGRNTEAFF

size: few
J: TRBJ1-3
V: TRBV30
D: -
CDR3: CAYRALSGNTIYF

size: -
J: TRBJ2-1
V: TRBV2
D: TRBD2
CDR3: CASSTNLAGGSYNEQFF

size: -
J: TRBJ2-3
V: TRBV5-1
D: TRBD2
CDR3: CASSFPLAAPDTQYF

size: -
J: TRBJ1-5
V: TRBV29-1
D: -
CDR3: CSVAGTQDQPQHF

size: -
J: TRBJ2-7
V: TRBV7-2
D: -
CDR3: CASTVDWGSSYEQYF

size: -
J: TRBJ2-5
V: TRBV5-1
D: TRBD2
CDR3: CASSLAGGLVGSLKETQYF

size: -
J: TRBJ1-1
V: TRBV28
D: TRBD1
CDR3: CASTLDRGVRFTEAFF

size: -
J: TRBJ1-4
V: TRBV28
D: -
CDR3: CATWGGEKLFF